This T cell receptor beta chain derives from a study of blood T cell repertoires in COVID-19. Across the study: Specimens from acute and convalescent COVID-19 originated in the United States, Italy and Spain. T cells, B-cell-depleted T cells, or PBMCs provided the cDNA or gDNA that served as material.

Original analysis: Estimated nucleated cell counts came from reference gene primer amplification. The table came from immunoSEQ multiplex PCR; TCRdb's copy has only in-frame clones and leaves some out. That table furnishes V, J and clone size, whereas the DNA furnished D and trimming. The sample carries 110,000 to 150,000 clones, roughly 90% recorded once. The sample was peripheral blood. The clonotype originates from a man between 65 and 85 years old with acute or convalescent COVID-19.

CDR3 region: CASSPYGDEQYF. CDR3 sequence (DNA): TGTGCCAGCTCACCATACGGGGACGAGCAGTACTTC. This chain links TRBV18 with TRBJ2-7; TRBD2 might be the D (5 bases). Between the trimmed V and J ends, which lost 2 bases and 5 bases, there was a span of 7 bases. CDR1 is KGHSH, CDR2 LQKENI, per germline. The CDR3 runs to 12 residues.